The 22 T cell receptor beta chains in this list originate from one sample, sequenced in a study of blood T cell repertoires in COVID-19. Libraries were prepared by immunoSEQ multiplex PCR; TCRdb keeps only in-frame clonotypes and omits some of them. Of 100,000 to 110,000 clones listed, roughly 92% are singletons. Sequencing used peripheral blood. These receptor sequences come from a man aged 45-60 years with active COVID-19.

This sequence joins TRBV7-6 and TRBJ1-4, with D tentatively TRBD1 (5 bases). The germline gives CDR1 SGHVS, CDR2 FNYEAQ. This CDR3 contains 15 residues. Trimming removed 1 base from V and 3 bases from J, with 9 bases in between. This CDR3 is CASSLVSGSNEKLFF. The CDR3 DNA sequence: TGTGCCAGCAGCTTAGTTTCAGGGTCTAATGAAAAACTGTTTTTT.

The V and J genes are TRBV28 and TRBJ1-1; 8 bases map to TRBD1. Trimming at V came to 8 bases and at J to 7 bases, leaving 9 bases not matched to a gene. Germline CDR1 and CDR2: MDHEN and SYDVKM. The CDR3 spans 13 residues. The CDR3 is CASAQGAGIEAFF. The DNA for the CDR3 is TGTGCCAGCGCGCAGGGGGCGGGCATTGAAGCTTTCTTT.

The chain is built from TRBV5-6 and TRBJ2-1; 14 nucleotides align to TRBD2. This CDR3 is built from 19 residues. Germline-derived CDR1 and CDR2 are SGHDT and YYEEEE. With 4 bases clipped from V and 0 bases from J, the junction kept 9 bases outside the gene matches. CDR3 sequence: CASSGLGLAGASSYNEQFF. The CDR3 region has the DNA TGTGCCAGCAGCGGGTTGGGACTAGCGGGAGCTAGCTCCTACAATGAGCAGTTCTTC.

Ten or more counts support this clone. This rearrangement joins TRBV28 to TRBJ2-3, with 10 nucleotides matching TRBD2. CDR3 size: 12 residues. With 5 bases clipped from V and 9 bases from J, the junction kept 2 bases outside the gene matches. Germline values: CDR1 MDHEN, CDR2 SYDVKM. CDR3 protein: CASSRSGRTQYF. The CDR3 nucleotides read TGTGCCAGCAGTCGTAGCGGGAGGACGCAGTATTTT.

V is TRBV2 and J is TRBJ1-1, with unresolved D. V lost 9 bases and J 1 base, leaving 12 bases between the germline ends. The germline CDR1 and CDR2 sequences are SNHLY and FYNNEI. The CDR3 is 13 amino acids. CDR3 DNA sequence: TGTGCCAGTAGCGGACGGGGGAACACTGAAGCTTTCTTT. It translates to CASSGRGNTEAFF.

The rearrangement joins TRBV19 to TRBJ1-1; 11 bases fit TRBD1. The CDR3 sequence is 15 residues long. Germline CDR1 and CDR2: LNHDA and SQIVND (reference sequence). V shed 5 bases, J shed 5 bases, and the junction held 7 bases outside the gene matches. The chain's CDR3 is CASSPGQGARTEAFF. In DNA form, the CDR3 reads TGTGCCAGTAGTCCCGGACAGGGGGCGCGGACTGAAGCTTTCTTT.

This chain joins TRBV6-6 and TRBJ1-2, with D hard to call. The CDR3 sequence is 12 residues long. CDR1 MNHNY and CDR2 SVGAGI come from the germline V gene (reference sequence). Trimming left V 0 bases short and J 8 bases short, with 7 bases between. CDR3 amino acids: CASSYSGGGYTF. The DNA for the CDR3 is TGTGCCAGCAGTTACTCGGGAGGGGGCTACACCTTC.

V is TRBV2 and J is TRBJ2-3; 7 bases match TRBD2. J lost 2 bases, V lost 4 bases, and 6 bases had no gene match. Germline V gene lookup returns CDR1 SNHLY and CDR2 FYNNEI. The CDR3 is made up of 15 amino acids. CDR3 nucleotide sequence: TGTGCCAGCAGTGGGGACTACCAGTCCACAGATACGCAGTATTTT. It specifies CASSGDYQSTDTQYF.

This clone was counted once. CDR3 loop: CASSPGLAGGVDTQYF. The CDR3, as DNA: TGTGCCAGCAGCCCCGGACTAGCGGGAGGAGTAGATACGCAGTATTTT. This chain links TRBV11-2 with TRBJ2-3; the match to TRBD2 covers 14 bases. Germline V gene data show CDR1 as SGHAT and CDR2 as FQNNGV. The CDR3 totals 16 residues. The V and J ends lost 5 bases and 5 bases, in that order; junction bases with no gene match: 6.

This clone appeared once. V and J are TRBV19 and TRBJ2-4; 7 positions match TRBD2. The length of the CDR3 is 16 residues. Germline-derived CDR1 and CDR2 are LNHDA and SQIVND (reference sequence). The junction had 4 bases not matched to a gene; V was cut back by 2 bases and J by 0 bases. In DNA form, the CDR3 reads TGTGCCAGTAGTATACGGAGCGGGGTAGCCAAAAACATTCAGTACTTC. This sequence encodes CASSIRSGVAKNIQYF.

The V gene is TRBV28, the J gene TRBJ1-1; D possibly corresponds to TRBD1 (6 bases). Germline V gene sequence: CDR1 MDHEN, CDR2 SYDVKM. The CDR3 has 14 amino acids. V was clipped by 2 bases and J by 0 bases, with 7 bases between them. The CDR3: CASSLQGLNTEAFF. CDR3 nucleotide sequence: TGTGCCAGCAGTTTACAGGGGTTGAACACTGAAGCTTTCTTT.

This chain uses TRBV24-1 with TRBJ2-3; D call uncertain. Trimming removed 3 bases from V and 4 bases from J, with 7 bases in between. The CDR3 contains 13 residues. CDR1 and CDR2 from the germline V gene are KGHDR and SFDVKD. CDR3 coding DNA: TGTGCCACCAGTGATGGTGGCCCAGATACGCAGTATTTT. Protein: CATSDGGPDTQYF.

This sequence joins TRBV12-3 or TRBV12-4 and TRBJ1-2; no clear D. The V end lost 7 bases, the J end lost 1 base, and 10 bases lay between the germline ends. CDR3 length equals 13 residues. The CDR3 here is CASTKTDNYGYTF. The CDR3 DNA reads TGTGCCAGCACCAAAACAGATAACTATGGCTACACCTTC.

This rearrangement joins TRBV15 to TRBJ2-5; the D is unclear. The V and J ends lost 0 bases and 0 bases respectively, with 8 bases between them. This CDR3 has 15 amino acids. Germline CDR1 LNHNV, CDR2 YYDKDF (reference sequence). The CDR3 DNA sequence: TGTGCCACCAGCAGAGATTTCGAGTACCAAGAGACCCAGTACTTC. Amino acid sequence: CATSRDFEYQETQYF.

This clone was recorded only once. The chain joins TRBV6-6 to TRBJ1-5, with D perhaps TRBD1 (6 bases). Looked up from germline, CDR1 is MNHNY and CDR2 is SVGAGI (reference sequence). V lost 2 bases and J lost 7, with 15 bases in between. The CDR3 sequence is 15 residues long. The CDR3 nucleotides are TGTGCCAGCAGTTACCCGCAGGGACAAAAGCAGCCCCAGCATTTT. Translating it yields CASSYPQGQKQPQHF.

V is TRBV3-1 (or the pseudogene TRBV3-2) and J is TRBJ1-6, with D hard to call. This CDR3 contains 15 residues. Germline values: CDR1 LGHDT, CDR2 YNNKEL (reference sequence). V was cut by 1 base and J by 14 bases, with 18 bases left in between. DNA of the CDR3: TGTGCCAGCAGCCAAGTTAGAGATGGCAGAGGGTCCCTCCACTTT. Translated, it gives CASSQVRDGRGSLHF.

This CDR3 reads CASSYGAVNTGELFF. CDR3 bases: TGTGCCAGCAGTTACGGGGCAGTAAACACCGGGGAGCTGTTTTTT. The chain joins TRBV6-6 to TRBJ2-2; D is perhaps TRBD1 (5 bases). CDR3 length equals 15 residues. V lost 2 bases to trimming and J lost 2 bases, with 9 bases between them. Germline V lookup: CDR1 MNHNY, CDR2 SVGAGI (reference sequence).

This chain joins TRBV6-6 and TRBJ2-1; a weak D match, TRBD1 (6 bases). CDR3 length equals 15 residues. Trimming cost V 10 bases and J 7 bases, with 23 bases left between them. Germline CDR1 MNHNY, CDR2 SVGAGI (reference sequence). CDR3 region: CATSLGGGTDNEQFF. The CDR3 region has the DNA TGTGCCACCTCGTTGGGTGGGGGCACAGATAATGAGCAGTTCTTC.

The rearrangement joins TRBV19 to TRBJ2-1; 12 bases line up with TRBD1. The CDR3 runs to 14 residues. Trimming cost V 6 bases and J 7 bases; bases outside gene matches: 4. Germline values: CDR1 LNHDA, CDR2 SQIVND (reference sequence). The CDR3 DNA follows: TGTGCCAGTAGCAAGGGACAGGGGGCAAATGAGCAGTTCTTC. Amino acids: CASSKGQGANEQFF.

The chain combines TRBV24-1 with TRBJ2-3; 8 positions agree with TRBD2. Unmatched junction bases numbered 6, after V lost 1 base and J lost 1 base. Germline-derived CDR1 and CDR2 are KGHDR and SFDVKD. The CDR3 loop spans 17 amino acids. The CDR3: CATSDFRGGLGTDTQYF. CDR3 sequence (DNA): TGTGCCACCAGTGATTTCCGGGGGGGCCTCGGCACAGATACGCAGTATTTT.

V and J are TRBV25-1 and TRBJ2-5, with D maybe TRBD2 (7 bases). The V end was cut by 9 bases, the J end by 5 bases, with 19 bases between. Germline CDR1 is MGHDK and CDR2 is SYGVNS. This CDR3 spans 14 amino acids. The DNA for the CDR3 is TGTGCCAGTGCCGCGTGGGGGGGCGGGGAGACCCAGTACTTC. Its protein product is CASAAWGGGETQYF.

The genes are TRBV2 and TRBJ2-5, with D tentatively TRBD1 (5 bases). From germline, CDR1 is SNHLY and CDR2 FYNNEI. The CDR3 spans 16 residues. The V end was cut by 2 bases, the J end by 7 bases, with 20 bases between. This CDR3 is CASSERLWGGPGTQYF. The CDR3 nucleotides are TGTGCCAGCAGTGAAAGGCTGTGGGGCGGCCCGGGGACCCAGTACTTC.